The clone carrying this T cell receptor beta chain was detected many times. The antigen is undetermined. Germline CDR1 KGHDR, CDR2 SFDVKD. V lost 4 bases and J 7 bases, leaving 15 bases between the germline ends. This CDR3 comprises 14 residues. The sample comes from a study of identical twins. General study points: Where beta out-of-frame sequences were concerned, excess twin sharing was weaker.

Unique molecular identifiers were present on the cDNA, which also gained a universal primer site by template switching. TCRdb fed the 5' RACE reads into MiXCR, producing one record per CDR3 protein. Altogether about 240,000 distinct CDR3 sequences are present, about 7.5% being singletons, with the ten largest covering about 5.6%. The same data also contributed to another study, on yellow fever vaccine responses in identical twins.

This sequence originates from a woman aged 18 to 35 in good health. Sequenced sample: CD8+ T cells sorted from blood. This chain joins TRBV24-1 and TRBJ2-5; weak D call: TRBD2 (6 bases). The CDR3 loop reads CATSDTGSQWTQYF. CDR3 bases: TGTGCCACCAGTGACACCGGGAGCCAGTGGACCCAGTACTTC.